Following are 10 T cell receptor beta chains from one sample sequenced in a study of PD-L1 blockade in urothelial cancer. Time point of the sample: pretreatment peripheral blood. The assay was immunoSEQ multiplex PCR, and TCRdb's table has in-frame clones only and misses some. Found here are 95,000 to 100,000 clones, roughly 87% of them singletons; the top ten hold about 2%. The sample here was PBMCs, taken around atezolizumab (anti-PD-L1) treatment. The receptors derive from a man aged 55 to 70 with urothelial cancer.

V is TRBV15 and J is TRBJ2-7; D is unresolved. Germline loops: CDR1 LNHNV, CDR2 YYDKDF (reference sequence). The CDR3 loop spans 15 amino acids. V dropped 1 base and J dropped 1 base, with 11 bases sitting between them. The CDR3, as DNA: TGTGCCACCAGCAGAGGTGGGTCACAGTCCTACGAGCAGTACTTC. It is translated as CATSRGGSQSYEQYF.

V and J are TRBV19 and TRBJ1-5; D gene unclear. Germline-derived CDR1 and CDR2 are LNHDA and SQIVND (reference sequence). The CDR3 is made up of 14 amino acids. Trimming shortened V by 3 bases and J by 11 bases, and 17 bases separated the two germline ends. Here the CDR3 DNA reads TGTGCCAGTAGTATCGGCAGGTCACAGCAGGCCCAGCATTTT. As protein: CASSIGRSQQAQHF. Filled out from reference TRBV19 and TRBJ1-5, the complete variable domain reads DGGITQSPKYLFRKEGQNVTLSCEQNLNHDAMYWYRQDPGQGLRLIYYSQIVNDFQKGDIAEGYSVSREKKESFPLTVTSAQKNPTAFYLCASSIGRSQQAQHFGDGTRLSIL.

A single count supports this clone. The rearrangement links TRBV6-8 to TRBJ1-1, with D possibly matching TRBD1 (6 bases). Looked up from germline, CDR1 is MNHGY and CDR2 is SAAAGT. V was pared by 5 bases and J by 1 base, with 11 bases between. This CDR3 comprises 14 residues. CDR3 nucleotides: TGTGCCAGCAGTACCATGACAGGGAACACTGAAGCTTTCTTT. Its protein is CASSTMTGNTEAFF.

This chain joins TRBV7-9 and TRBJ1-1, with a possible D match to TRBD1 (6 bases). The V end lost 4 bases, the J end lost 0 bases, and 12 bases lay between the germline ends. Germline CDR1 and CDR2: SEHNR and FQNEAQ (reference sequence). The CDR3 runs to 15 residues. CDR3 DNA: TGTGCCAGCAGCTCCACAGGGTCTTTGAACACTGAAGCTTTCTTT. Translated: CASSSTGSLNTEAFF.

The rearrangement joins TRBV11-2 to TRBJ2-1, with 8 bases aligning to TRBD2. The CDR3 runs to 15 residues. Germline CDR1 reads SGHAT; CDR2 reads FQNNGV. V gave up 5 bases and J gave up 5 bases; unmatched junction bases: 8. The CDR3 DNA follows: TGTGCCAGCAGCCTTCGACTAGCGAGGGACAATGAGCAGTTCTTC. Amino acids: CASSLRLARDNEQFF.

The rearrangement uses TRBV5-1 and TRBJ1-2, with D tentatively TRBD1 (6 bases). Trimming shortened V by 2 bases and J by 4 bases, and 9 bases separated the two germline ends. The CDR3 has 13 amino acids. CDR1 and CDR2 from the germline V gene are SGHRS and YFSETQ. The CDR3 loop reads CASSFDRSYGYTF. CDR3 DNA sequence: TGCGCCAGCAGCTTCGACAGGTCCTATGGCTACACCTTC.

The chain couples TRBV10-3 to TRBJ2-7; TRBD1 agrees at 10 bases. The CDR3 has 15 residues. With V trimmed by 5 bases and J by 5 bases, 9 bases remained unmatched. Germline V gene data show CDR1 as ENHRY and CDR2 as SYGVKD. The CDR3 sequence is CAISPRDRGRDEQYF. CDR3 nucleotide sequence: TGTGCCATCAGTCCTCGGGACAGGGGTCGCGACGAGCAGTACTTC.

The chain links TRBV5-1 to TRBJ2-7; 10 nucleotides match TRBD1. Germline assignment: CDR1 SGHRS and CDR2 YFSETQ. The length of the CDR3 is 15 residues. After removal of 0 bases from V and 5 bases from J, the junction contained 5 bases not matched to a gene. CDR3 in DNA: TGCGCCAGCAGCTTGGGGGACAGGGGTCGAGACGAGCAGTACTTC. Amino acid sequence: CASSLGDRGRDEQYF.

CDR3 DNA sequence: TGTGCCAGCAGTCTACAGGGGGCAGGTGAAGCTTTCTTT. Its translation is CASSLQGAGEAFF. V gene TRBV28 combines with J gene TRBJ1-1, with 9 bases that match TRBD1. J was trimmed by 7 bases and V by 5 bases; bases with no gene match: 5. CDR1 is MDHEN and CDR2 is SYDVKM in the germline V gene. The CDR3 runs 13 residues.

DNA for the CDR3: TGTGCCAGCAGCTTAGGAGGCGGGACGTTTAATGAAAAACTGTTTTTT. Protein product: CASSLGGGTFNEKLFF. This chain links TRBV7-2 with TRBJ1-4; perhaps TRBD1 as D (5 bases). This CDR3 is built from 16 residues. CDR1 SGHTA and CDR2 FQGNSA come from the germline V gene. Trimming removed 1 base at V and 4 bases at J, with 13 bases between. Based on the CDR3 plus reference TRBV7-2 and TRBJ1-4, the full variable domain is GAGVSQSPSNKVTEKGKDVELRCDPISGHTALYWYRQSLGQGLEFLIYFQGNSAPDKSGLPSDRFSAERTGGSVSTLTIQRTQQEDSAVYLCASSLGGGTFNEKLFFGSGTQLSVL.